This TCR beta chain stems from a study of blood T cell repertoires in COVID-19. The trim removed 5 bases at V and 5 bases at J, leaving 8 bases unmatched. Germline V gene data show CDR1 as SGDLS and CDR2 as YYNGEE. CDR3 length equals 14 residues. Sequencing used immunoSEQ multiplex PCR; TCRdb keeps in-frame clones, though not all of them. The table lists 150,000 to 190,000 clones, 80% to 90% of them singletons. Input material: peripheral blood. This TCR was sampled from a woman between 50 and 59 years old with acute or convalescent COVID-19. The chain uses TRBV9 and TRBJ2-7; 9 bases align to TRBD1. The CDR3 spells CASSKGQGLNEQYF. The CDR3 DNA reads TGTGCCAGCAGTAAGGGACAGGGATTGAACGAGCAGTACTTC.